Included here is one T cell receptor (beta chain) sequence, with context. The target antigen is unknown. The donors were in the approximately 120-subject validation cohort; that cohort was separate from the roughly 680-subject first cohort. The data stem from a study of cytomegalovirus exposure and HLA in healthy donors. Notes on the study in general: Diagnosis of cytomegalovirus status made by the classifier reportedly showed high specificity and sensitivity. The authors listed about 170 TCR beta chains as cytomegalovirus-associated. There were three CMV-associated chains whose specificity for CMV antigens was confirmed in vitro.

Looked up from germline, CDR1 is LNHDA and CDR2 is SQIVND (reference sequence). The CDR3 totals 14 residues. V was clipped by 9 bases and J by 2 bases; unmatched bases: 8. Sequenced by immunoSEQ multiplex PCR; TCRdb stores in-frame clones only, minus some. Counted here are about 78,000 clones, about 96% occurring once; the ten biggest clones make up 1.5% to 2%. Sequencing was done on a sample of PBMCs. This sequence was found in a man between 18 and 29 years old in good health and CMV-seropositive. This sequence joins TRBV19 and TRBJ2-7, with 9 nucleotides matching TRBD2. The CDR3 is CASRSGRGPYEQYF. The CDR3 DNA reads as TGTGCCAGCCGTAGCGGGAGAGGTCCCTACGAGCAGTACTTC.